The clone carrying this T cell receptor beta chain appeared many times. Trimming removed 0 bases from V and 8 bases from J, with 12 bases in between. The CDR3 runs 14 residues. In germline, CDR1 is SGHRS, CDR2 YFSETQ. The data were taken from a study of regulatory T cells in long-lasting Graves disease. The sample's time point: newly diagnosed GD, antithyroid drugs for less than 3 months. Construction of the TCR library relied on RNA isolated from PBMCs. Combining iRepertoire HTBI primers with Arm-PCR of CDR3 regions, the authors built TCR beta libraries. TCRdb recomputed calls from the multiplex PCR reads with MiXCR, one row per CDR3 protein. The repertoire consists of some 410,000 distinct CDR3 sequences, with about 17% occurring once and the leading ten covering roughly a tenth. The data also belong to a second study, concerning T cells in Graves' hyperthyroidism and ophthalmopathy. That work states: First-round RT-PCR with HTBI primers amplified the TCR CDR3 region.

The chain is built from TRBV5-1 and TRBJ2-1, with D perhaps TRBD2 (6 bases). The material was peripheral blood mononuclear cells (PBMCs), obtained at new diagnosis, from a patient treated with antithyroid drugs. This clonotype was sampled from a woman younger than 45 with Graves disease. CDR3 loop: CASSLAEGRYEQFF. The CDR3, as DNA: TGCGCCAGCAGCTTGGCGGAGGGGAGGTATGAGCAGTTCTTC. Drawing the rest from reference TRBV5-1 and TRBJ2-1, the complete variable domain is KAGVTQTPRYLIKTRGQQVTLSCSPISGHRSVSWYQQTPGQGLQFLFEYFSETQRNKGNFPGRFSGRQFSNSRSEMNVSTLELGDSALYLCASSLAEGRYEQFFGPGTRLTVL.